These T cell receptor beta chains were read from a single sample in a study of cytomegalovirus exposure and HLA in healthy donors. Method: immunoSEQ multiplex PCR; TCRdb's copy keeps in-frame clones and lacks some. Among fewer than 120,000 clones, around 79% were seen once, and the ten largest hold roughly 1.2%. Material: PBMCs. The source of these receptors is a woman aged 25 to 39 in good health and CMV-seronegative. Both conserved end residues are trimmed from each CDR3. The D gene is left open where the match is weak.

CDR3 length: 12; D gene: NA; V gene: TRBV7-2; J gene: TRBJ2-7; CDR3 protein: ASSNSLGGYEQY
CDR3 length: 11; D gene: TRBD1; V gene: TRBV19; J gene: TRBJ1-1; CDR3 protein: ASSFGQGDEAF
CDR3 length: 11; D gene: TRBD1; V gene: TRBV6-5; J gene: TRBJ1-1; CDR3 protein: ASSPRDSKEAF
CDR3 length: 12; D gene: NA; V gene: TRBV7-3; J gene: TRBJ2-5; CDR3 protein: ASSSHGGPETQY
CDR3 length: 14; D gene: TRBD1; V gene: TRBV5-6; J gene: TRBJ2-2; CDR3 protein: ASSSLTGAIIGELF
CDR3 length: 13; D gene: NA; V gene: TRBV11-2; J gene: TRBJ1-2; CDR3 protein: ASSLRAGPSYGYT
CDR3 length: 12; D gene: TRBD1; V gene: TRBV28; J gene: TRBJ2-1; CDR3 protein: ASSFTGGRNEQF
CDR3 length: 13; D gene: NA; V gene: TRBV7-9; J gene: TRBJ1-1; CDR3 protein: ASSERAAIGTEAF
CDR3 length: 14; D gene: TRBD2; V gene: TRBV7-6; J gene: TRBJ2-1; CDR3 protein: ASSLLPSGGIYEQF
CDR3 length: 9; D gene: NA; V gene: TRBV6-1; J gene: TRBJ2-7; CDR3 protein: ASSVGHEQY
CDR3 length: 9; D gene: NA; V gene: TRBV29-1; J gene: TRBJ1-2; CDR3 protein: SVEDRYGYT
CDR3 length: 12; D gene: NA; V gene: TRBV6-1; J gene: NA; CDR3 protein: ASSVAGLYYEQY
CDR3 length: 11; D gene: NA; V gene: TRBV19; J gene: TRBJ1-1; CDR3 protein: ASSMSSRSEAF
CDR3 length: 13; D gene: TRBD2; V gene: TRBV6-1; J gene: TRBJ2-5; CDR3 protein: ASLEASGSGETQY
CDR3 length: 11; D gene: NA; V gene: TRBV6-6; J gene: TRBJ1-1; CDR3 protein: ASSGLYWAEAF
CDR3 length: 12; D gene: NA; V gene: TRBV5-5; J gene: TRBJ1-2; CDR3 protein: ASSLARQDYGYT
CDR3 length: 12; D gene: TRBD1; V gene: TRBV29-1; J gene: TRBJ1-2; CDR3 protein: SAQLGQGRYGYT
CDR3 length: 12; D gene: NA; V gene: TRBV4-1; J gene: TRBJ2-5; CDR3 protein: ASSYGTSQETQY
CDR3 length: 14; D gene: TRBD1; V gene: TRBV5-4; J gene: TRBJ1-2; CDR3 protein: ASSVGQGAVSYGYT
CDR3 length: 15; D gene: NA; V gene: TRBV16; J gene: TRBJ2-4; CDR3 protein: ASSHTQVPIAKNIQY
CDR3 length: 14; D gene: TRBD2; V gene: TRBV9; J gene: TRBJ2-3; CDR3 protein: ASSVEAGGYTDTQY
CDR3 length: 14; D gene: TRBD2; V gene: TRBV4-1; J gene: TRBJ2-1; CDR3 protein: ASSHQIAGLGNEQF
CDR3 length: 15; D gene: NA; V gene: TRBV7-8; J gene: TRBJ1-3; CDR3 protein: ASSASIDTNSGNTIY
CDR3 length: 14; D gene: TRBD1; V gene: TRBV6-1; J gene: TRBJ1-2; CDR3 protein: ASSEPTGVGNYGYT
CDR3 length: 15; D gene: NA; V gene: TRBV7-2; J gene: TRBJ2-6; CDR3 protein: ASSLAAVRSGANVLT
CDR3 length: 13; D gene: NA; V gene: TRBV6-1; J gene: TRBJ1-2; CDR3 protein: ASSLGHRRNYGYT
CDR3 length: 13; D gene: TRBD1; V gene: TRBV6-1; J gene: TRBJ1-4; CDR3 protein: ASRDRVVTNEKLF
CDR3 length: 13; D gene: NA; V gene: TRBV7-9; J gene: TRBJ2-2; CDR3 protein: ASSFSSRGTGELF
CDR3 length: 11; D gene: NA; V gene: TRBV11-2; J gene: TRBJ1-1; CDR3 protein: ASTLRVGTEAF
CDR3 length: 13; D gene: TRBD2; V gene: TRBV5-1; J gene: TRBJ2-3; CDR3 protein: ASNPSGGASDTQY
CDR3 length: 11; D gene: NA; V gene: TRBV28; J gene: TRBJ2-3; CDR3 protein: ASSWTSTDTQY
CDR3 length: 15; D gene: TRBD1; V gene: TRBV28; J gene: TRBJ2-7; CDR3 protein: ASSPRLSGQGGYEQY
CDR3 length: 8; D gene: NA; V gene: TRBV29-1; J gene: TRBJ2-7; CDR3 protein: RAGLFEQY
CDR3 length: 14; D gene: TRBD2; V gene: TRBV7-2; J gene: TRBJ2-1; CDR3 protein: ASSTDRGGSYNEQF
CDR3 length: 13; D gene: NA; V gene: TRBV10-3; J gene: TRBJ2-3; CDR3 protein: AIKGLETSTDTQY
CDR3 length: 14; D gene: TRBD1; V gene: TRBV29-1; J gene: TRBJ2-3; CDR3 protein: SVDPQGASAIGTQY
CDR3 length: 13; D gene: NA; V gene: TRBV6-5; J gene: TRBJ2-7; CDR3 protein: ASSPSTGFSYEQY
CDR3 length: 13; D gene: TRBD1; V gene: TRBV14; J gene: TRBJ2-1; CDR3 protein: ASSPNRDRENEQF
CDR3 length: 17; D gene: TRBD2; V gene: TRBV9; J gene: TRBJ2-7; CDR3 protein: ASSVDVGISGMAENEQY
CDR3 length: 14; D gene: NA; V gene: TRBV28; J gene: TRBJ2-2; CDR3 protein: ASSRYGHSNTGELF
CDR3 length: 13; D gene: TRBD1; V gene: TRBV15; J gene: TRBJ1-5; CDR3 protein: ATSGGQGSNQPQH
CDR3 length: 15; D gene: TRBD1; V gene: TRBV5-4; J gene: TRBJ1-2; CDR3 protein: ASTPTGTGLGSYGYT